Sequencing of this T cell receptor (beta chain) was carried out in a study of early T cells in non-severe SARS-CoV-2 infection (dated by TCRdb to 2020 to 2022). As for the study more broadly: Bulk RNA from unsorted whole blood was used for TCR sequencing, so alpha and beta chains could not be paired. General conclusions and limits of the study: VDJdb matching was skewed toward anti-spike CD8 responses and likely underestimated virus-specific expansions, missing private and CD4 specificities.

V loses 4 bases, J loses 6 bases, and the germline ends lie 21 bases apart. The CDR3 sequence holds 16 residues, the cysteine and phenylalanine included. Here the CDR3 DNA is all that survives: 48 bases in frame from base 1. CDR1 and CDR2 are drawn from the germline V gene (reference sequence): SGHNT, YYREEE. The method was 5' RACE. The sequencing machine was a NextSeq 500. Unique molecular identifiers were attached to individual cDNA molecules in the TCR library protocol so that sequencing error and PCR bias could be corrected. Sequencing covered both TCR alpha and beta chains, and within each sample the abundances of alpha and beta sequences were tightly co-correlated. Turning to the authors' computational methods: Decombinator V4 was used to perform V gene, J gene and CDR3 annotation of TCR sequences. TCRs were defined as expanded if a significant change between any two time points was detected under a Poisson model with p below 0.0001. TCR abundances were normalised to the total number of TCRs sequenced per sample and were expressed as counts per million. MAIT TCRs were defined by TRAV1-2 paired with TRAJ12, TRAJ20 or TRAJ33, and iNKT TCRs by TRAV10 paired with TRAJ18. A search of VDJdb, accessed on 1 November 2021, was run for TCRs annotated to CMV, EBV and SARS-CoV-2, with TCRs annotated for multiple antigens excluded. TCRdb reprocessing: public reads trimmed at Q25 with fastp, clones called with MiXCR, in-frame beta chains kept. Entries are consolidated by CDR3 protein sequence, retaining the most common genes and DNA. TCRdb, rather than the study authors, made the V and J calls. The sample table shows some 35,000 distinct CDR3 sequences, and 6% to 7.5% are seen once. 20% to 25% of the sample belongs to the ten largest clones.

Set within a cohort of healthcare workers in London, UK, this nested case-control study involved weekly PCR testing of nasopharyngeal swabs along with blood sampling. Healthcare workers were recruited during the week of the UK lockdown, between 23 and 31 March 2020, and followed weekly for up to roughly 15 weeks. The table lists this clonotype with many counts. There is no known antigen for this receptor. Within one base of it there is no much larger clone, and no base qualities were kept. This chain is built from TRBV5-4 and TRBJ2-3; the D gene is not confidently resolved. The input for sequencing was whole blood, taken at baseline. This sequence was found in an adult who was a healthcare worker with PCR-confirmed SARS-CoV-2 infection or an uninfected control (not recorded which). The CDR3 protein is CASSPGGSSVTDTQYF. The bases read TGTGCCAGCAGCCCCGGTGGTAGTTCGGTGACGGATACGCAGTATTTT. Reference TRBV5-4 and TRBJ2-3 genes cover what lies past the CDR3, so the full variable domain is ETGVTQSPTHLIKTRGQQVTLRCSSQSGHNTVSWYQQALGQGPQFIFQYYREEENGRGNFPPRFSGLQFPNYSSELNVNALELDDSALYLCASSPGGSSVTDTQYFGPGTRLTVL.